These 32 T cell receptor beta chains originate from one sample sequenced in a study of T cell responses to AZD1222 COVID-19 vaccine. Method: immunoSEQ multiplex PCR; TCRdb's copy keeps in-frame clones and lacks some. The sample holds about 130,000 clones, roughly 87% seen once. The material sequenced was peripheral blood, taken on day 0 of MenACWY control vaccination. Receptor source: an adult in good health.

The V call is TRBV5-3, the J call TRBJ2-7; TRBD2 might be the D (6 bases). TRBV5-3 is known as an ORF, though its function is uncertain. V was pared by 8 bases and J by 0 bases, with 18 bases between. CDR3 size: 15 residues. The CDR3: CASPVRAGSSYEQYF. The CDR3 DNA is TGTGCCAGCCCCGTTCGGGCCGGGAGCTCCTACGAGCAGTACTTC.

The sample holds one count of this clone. The chain has TRBV28 and TRBJ2-2; D might be TRBD2 (5 bases). V was clipped by 3 bases and J by 5 bases, with 7 bases between them. The V gene's germline CDR1 is MDHEN and CDR2 SYDVKM. The CDR3 contains 13 residues. CDR3 coding DNA: TGTGCCAGCAGTTTTCGGGGAACCGGGGAGCTGTTTTTT. Translated, it gives CASSFRGTGELFF.

This clone was counted a single time. The chain combines TRBV9 with TRBJ2-2; possible D gene TRBD2, 5 bases. Trimming pared 3 bases from V and 4 bases from J, leaving 16 bases between. The CDR3 runs to 16 residues. Germline CDR1 and CDR2: SGDLS and YYNGEE. CDR3 in DNA: TGTGCCAGCAGCGCTAGGGCCTTTGCGGGCACCGGGGAGCTGTTTTTT. Translated: CASSARAFAGTGELFF.

This chain links TRBV7-2 with TRBJ2-7, with 7 positions matching TRBD2. Germline V gene data show CDR1 as SGHTA and CDR2 as FQGNSA. The CDR3 contains 15 residues. The trim removed 1 base at V and 1 base at J, leaving 4 bases unmatched. CDR3: CASSLEGGGSYEQYF. DNA of the CDR3: TGTGCCAGCAGCTTAGAGGGCGGGGGATCCTACGAGCAGTACTTC.

This rearrangement joins TRBV2 to TRBJ2-5, with 11 bases matching TRBD1. Germline CDR1 and CDR2: SNHLY and FYNNEI. CDR3 length: 15 amino acids. V gave up 4 bases and J gave up 1 base; unmatched junction bases: 2. The CDR3 nucleotides read TGTGCCAGCAGTGGGACAGGGGGCCTCCAAGAGACCCAGTACTTC. It encodes CASSGTGGLQETQYF. Full variable domain (remainder filled in from reference TRBV2 and TRBJ2-5): EPEVTQTPSHQVTQMGQEVILRCVPISNHLYFYWYRQILGQKVEFLVSFYNNEISEKSEIFDDQFSVERPDGSNFTLKIRSTKLEDSAMYFCASSGTGGLQETQYFGPGTRLLVL.

This clone was detected once. The chain carries TRBV14 and TRBJ1-2, with D perhaps TRBD1 (6 bases). Germline CDR1 and CDR2: SGHDN and FVKESK. The CDR3 spans 16 residues. The V end lost 4 bases, the J end lost 1 base, and 16 bases lay between the germline ends. The CDR3 here is CASSPLFTGINYGYTF. CDR3 in DNA: TGTGCCAGCAGCCCTCTCTTTACAGGGATTAACTATGGCTACACCTTC.

V gene TRBV19 combines with J gene TRBJ2-3; D might be TRBD2 (5 bases). Germline V lookup: CDR1 LNHDA, CDR2 SQIVND (reference sequence). V dropped 5 bases and J dropped 2 bases, with 8 bases sitting between them. The CDR3 loop spans 13 amino acids. The CDR3 loop reads CASSPGNTDTQYF. The CDR3 DNA reads TGTGCCAGTAGTCCCGGGAACACAGATACGCAGTATTTT.

This sequence joins TRBV25-1 and TRBJ2-1, with a weak D call TRBD1 (6 bases). V dropped 4 bases and J dropped 4 bases, with 17 bases sitting between them. The CDR3 extends over 16 amino acids. Germline V lookup: CDR1 MGHDK, CDR2 SYGVNS. The DNA for the CDR3 is TGTGCCAGCAGTGTAGGGACACCAAGTACATACAATGAGCAGTTCTTC. This translates into CASSVGTPSTYNEQFF.

This chain links TRBV18 with TRBJ2-1, with D possibly being TRBD2 (5 bases). Germline CDR1 KGHSH, CDR2 LQKENI. The CDR3 consists of 15 residues. The V end was cut by 3 bases, the J end by 0 bases, with 9 bases between. The CDR3 sequence: CASSPRESSYNEQFF. The DNA of the CDR3 is TGTGCCAGCTCACCTAGGGAGAGCTCCTACAATGAGCAGTTCTTC. Full variable domain (outside the CDR3, taken from reference TRBV18 and TRBJ2-1): NAGVMQNPRHLVRRRGQEARLRCSPMKGHSHVYWYRQLPEEGLKFMVYLQKENIIDESGMPKERFSAEFPKEGPSILRIQQVVRGDSAAYFCASSPRESSYNEQFFGPGTRLTVL.

The genes are TRBV27 and TRBJ1-2; D is unclear. V lost 5 bases and J lost 4, with 11 bases in between. The CDR3 runs to 13 residues. Germline V gene sequence: CDR1 MNHEY, CDR2 SMNVEV (reference sequence). CDR3 DNA: TGTGCCAGCAGTCCTCAGTGGGGCTATGGCTACACCTTC. It codes for CASSPQWGYGYTF.

The chain couples TRBV2 to TRBJ1-6; TRBD1 matches 8 bases. From germline, CDR1 is SNHLY and CDR2 FYNNEI. This CDR3 contains 14 residues. With V trimmed by 3 bases and J by 10 bases, 5 bases remained unmatched. The DNA of the CDR3 is TGTGCCAGCAGTGATGGACAGGGCTGGTCACCCCTCCACTTT. Translating it yields CASSDGQGWSPLHF.

This rearrangement joins TRBV24-1 to TRBJ2-1; 8 bases agree with TRBD1. CDR1 KGHDR and CDR2 SFDVKD come from the germline V gene. This CDR3 contains 15 residues. V lost 3 bases, J lost 12 bases, and 12 bases stayed unmatched. The CDR3 reads CATSDMDRVGIGQFF. CDR3 coding DNA: TGTGCCACCAGTGATATGGACAGGGTTGGAATTGGGCAGTTCTTC.

V and J are TRBV3-1 (or the pseudogene TRBV3-2) and TRBJ1-6, with 7 nucleotides matching TRBD1. The V gene end was trimmed by 6 bases and the J gene end by 7 bases; junction bases not matched to a gene: 15. This CDR3 has 17 amino acids. CDR1 LGHDT and CDR2 YNNKEL come from the germline V gene (reference sequence). The CDR3 is CASSLAEGAWGNSPLHF. The CDR3 DNA follows: TGTGCCAGCAGTCTCGCCGAGGGGGCGTGGGGGAATTCACCCCTCCACTTT.

This rearrangement joins TRBV30 to TRBJ1-1; no definite D call. The CDR3 spans 14 residues. Germline CDR1 and CDR2: GTSNPN and SVGIG (reference sequence). Trimming removed 0 bases at V and 1 base at J, with 9 bases between. CDR3 sequence (DNA): TGTGCCTGGAGTGTCGGACGGGGGAACACTGAAGCTTTCTTT. This codes for CAWSVGRGNTEAFF. The full variable domain, its missing parts supplied by reference TRBV30 and TRBJ1-1, is SQTIHQWPATLVQPVGSPLSLECTVEGTSNPNLYWYRQAAGRGLQLLFYSVGIGQISSEVPQNLSASRPQDRQFILSSKKLLLSDSGFYLCAWSVGRGNTEAFFGQGTRLTVV.

CDR3: CASSPDIYNEQFF. DNA for the CDR3: TGTGCCAGCAGCCCCGACATTTACAATGAGCAGTTCTTC. This rearrangement joins TRBV6-2 or TRBV6-3 to TRBJ2-1; D gene ambiguous. The CDR3 covers 13 residues. V was cut by 6 bases and J by 4 bases, with 10 bases left in between. The germline CDR1 and CDR2 sequences are MNHEY and SVGEGT.

The chain combines TRBV11-2 with TRBJ1-2; a possible D gene is TRBD1 (5 bases). CDR3 size: 13 residues. Germline V gives CDR1 SGHAT, CDR2 FQNNGV. The germline V and J ends were trimmed by 5 bases and 3 bases, with 10 bases remaining between them. CDR3 sequence reads: CASSPGTYYGYTF. Written as DNA, the CDR3 is TGTGCCAGCAGCCCCGGGACCTACTATGGCTACACCTTC.

This chain's CDR3 is CASSEGFSHNQPQHF. CDR3 coding DNA: TGTGCCAGCAGTGAAGGGTTCTCACACAATCAGCCCCAGCATTTT. The rearrangement links TRBV6-1 to TRBJ1-5, with D unclear. With 1 base removed from V and 3 bases from J, the gap between germline ends came to 10 bases. The CDR3 sequence is 15 residues long. Germline V gene data show CDR1 as MNHNS and CDR2 as SASEGT.

This sequence joins TRBV27 and TRBJ2-1; 7 nucleotides match TRBD2. CDR3 length equals 17 residues. Germline lookup yields CDR1 MNHEY and CDR2 SMNVEV (reference sequence). V shed 2 bases and J 0 bases; nucleotides not matched to a gene: 7. CDR3 amino acids: CASSLAGAPPSYNEQFF. CDR3 bases: TGTGCCAGCAGTTTAGCGGGAGCCCCGCCCTCCTACAATGAGCAGTTCTTC.

The chain links TRBV27 to TRBJ1-4; no clear D gene. The germline V and J ends were trimmed by 2 bases and 8 bases, with 9 bases remaining between them. The germline CDR1 and CDR2 sequences are MNHEY and SMNVEV (reference sequence). The CDR3 is 13 amino acids. Here the CDR3 DNA reads TGTGCCAGCAGTTTAAAAATCGGGGAAAAACTGTTTTTT. Encoded protein: CASSLKIGEKLFF.

The chain carries TRBV6-4 and TRBJ1-1; weak D call: TRBD1 (6 bases). This CDR3 is 19 amino acids long. V dropped 2 bases and J dropped 3 bases, with 25 bases sitting between them. Germline CDR1 MRHNA, CDR2 SNTAGT. CDR3 sequence (DNA): TGTGCCAGCAGTGACCAGCGCAGGGGTTTGACTCAGCTGTACACTGAAGCTTTCTTT. This gives the protein CASSDQRRGLTQLYTEAFF.

The chain recombines TRBV11-3 with TRBJ1-1; D possibly corresponds to TRBD1 (5 bases). With 0 bases removed from V and 5 bases from J, the gap between germline ends came to 10 bases. This CDR3 is 14 amino acids long. Germline V gene data show CDR1 as SGHNT and CDR2 as YENEEA. The CDR3 region is CASSLEGGSTEAFF. The CDR3 DNA follows: TGTGCCAGCAGCTTAGAGGGGGGGTCGACTGAAGCTTTCTTT.

V usage is TRBV11-2 and J usage is TRBJ2-5; 8 bases map to TRBD2. The germline CDR1 and CDR2 sequences are SGHAT and FQNNGV. Losses at the gene ends were 0 bases for V and 5 bases for J; bases not matched to a gene: 5. This CDR3 is built from 15 residues. CDR3 DNA sequence: TGTGCCAGCAGCTTAGATCGGGGGGGTCGGGAGACCCAGTACTTC. The encoded protein is CASSLDRGGRETQYF.

The chain is built from TRBV2 and TRBJ1-5; 10 bases fit TRBD1. The CDR3 loop spans 15 amino acids. Germline V gives CDR1 SNHLY, CDR2 FYNNEI. J lost 7 bases, V lost 3 bases, and 6 bases had no gene match. This CDR3 reads CASSDSGQGGQPQHF. DNA of the CDR3: TGTGCCAGCAGTGACTCCGGACAGGGGGGCCAGCCCCAGCATTTT.

This clone was observed a single time. This chain uses TRBV5-8 with TRBJ1-2; perhaps TRBD1 as D (6 bases). Germline CDR1 reads SGHTS; CDR2 reads YDEGEE. V was clipped by 0 bases and J by 8 bases, with 17 bases between them. This CDR3 contains 15 residues. The CDR3 loop reads CASSLVLLQGGGYTF. For the CDR3, the DNA is TGTGCCAGCAGCTTGGTGTTGTTACAGGGAGGCGGCTACACCTTC.

The V gene is TRBV5-1, the J gene TRBJ2-2, with D perhaps TRBD1 (5 bases). Germline V gene data show CDR1 as SGHRS and CDR2 as YFSETQ. Trimming shortened V by 0 bases and J by 10 bases, and 13 bases separated the two germline ends. The CDR3 has 14 residues. CDR3 in DNA: TGCGCCAGCAGCTTGGCTCGCAGGGCCACGGAGCTGTTTTTT. Its protein is CASSLARRATELFF.

The chain employs TRBV2 and TRBJ1-5, with D uncertain. Germline CDR1 reads SNHLY; CDR2 reads FYNNEI. This CDR3 is built from 14 residues. V gave up 4 bases and J gave up 0 bases, with 7 bases separating them. This CDR3 reads CASSARDSNQPQHF. The CDR3 region has the DNA TGTGCCAGCAGTGCGCGGGATAGCAATCAGCCCCAGCATTTT.

The gene calls are TRBV5-1 and TRBJ1-1; 10 nucleotides line up with TRBD1. From germline, CDR1 is SGHRS and CDR2 YFSETQ. With V trimmed by 4 bases and J by 11 bases, 8 bases remained unmatched. The CDR3 length is 13 residues. The CDR3 loop is CASSGAGTGAAFF. DNA for the CDR3: TGCGCCAGCAGCGGAGCCGGGACAGGGGCTGCTTTCTTT.

The chain couples TRBV7-9 to TRBJ1-3; TRBD1 is a possible D gene (6 bases). Germline CDR1 and CDR2: SEHNR and FQNEAQ (reference sequence). Deletions cut 3 bases from V and 5 bases from J, with 11 bases between. This CDR3 has 14 residues. CDR3 coding DNA: TGTGCCAGCAGCTTCGGGGACACACGAAACACCATATATTTT. As protein: CASSFGDTRNTIYF. The full variable domain, its missing parts supplied by reference TRBV7-9 and TRBJ1-3, is DTGVSQNPRHKITKRGQNVTFRCDPISEHNRLYWYRQTLGQGPEFLTYFQNEAQLEKSRLLSDRFSAERPKGSFSTLEIQRTEQGDSAMYLCASSFGDTRNTIYFGEGSWLTVV.

The chain combines TRBV5-4 with TRBJ2-3, with D possibly TRBD2 on 7 matching bases. Trimming took off 4 bases at V and 0 bases at J, with 12 bases between the two ends. Germline V lookup: CDR1 SGHNT, CDR2 YYREEE (reference sequence). The CDR3 is made up of 15 amino acids. The CDR3 spells CASSSGTFSTDTQYF. The DNA of the CDR3 is TGTGCCAGCAGCAGCGGGACATTTAGCACAGATACGCAGTATTTT.

This sequence joins TRBV7-8 and TRBJ2-7; TRBD1 agrees at 9 bases. V lost 0 bases to trimming and J lost 2 bases; unmatched junction nucleotides: 8. From germline, CDR1 is SGHVS and CDR2 FQNEAQ. The CDR3 has 17 residues. DNA for the CDR3: TGTGCCAGCAGCTTAGCGTGGTCTGGGACAGGGCCCTACGAGCAGTACTTC. This codes for CASSLAWSGTGPYEQYF.

The J gene is TRBJ2-1, the V gene TRBV9; 7 bases are shared with TRBD1. CDR3 length: 14 amino acids. V lost 4 bases to trimming and J lost 3 bases; unmatched junction nucleotides: 4. The germline V gene encodes CDR1 SGDLS and CDR2 YYNGEE. In DNA, the CDR3 is TGTGCCAGCAGCCGGGCAGGGGGCTACAATGAGCAGTTCTTC. Protein: CASSRAGGYNEQFF.

This rearrangement joins TRBV27 to TRBJ2-5; D is unresolved. The CDR3 has 13 residues. V lost 4 bases and J 3 bases, leaving 9 bases between the germline ends. Germline V gene lookup returns CDR1 MNHEY and CDR2 SMNVEV (reference sequence). The CDR3 DNA follows: TGTGCCAGCAGTTGGGCAGAAGAAGAGACCCAGTACTTC. Translation: CASSWAEEETQYF.